These 29 T cell receptor beta chains came from one sample sequenced in a study of shared clonotypes between healthy human individuals. Some clones are missing from TCRdb's copy, which holds only in-frame ones; the method was immunoSEQ multiplex PCR. This table holds some 2.3 million clones, approximately 95% found once. The sequencing sample was made of naive CD4+ T cells from PBMCs. Stated subset: CD45RA+ positively selected. The receptor source for this set is a young man in good health. Some clones in this sample may be carry-over from other donors' samples.

CDR3 sequence (DNA): TGTGCCAGCAGGGGGACTCCAACGCAGTATTTT. Amino acid sequence: CASRGTPTQYF. The V call is TRBV6-1, the J call TRBJ2-3; D may be TRBD2 (6 bases). The germline gives CDR1 MNHNS, CDR2 SASEGT. The CDR3 has 11 amino acids. The ends were cut back, 6 bases at V and 9 bases at J, with 10 bases in the middle.

The rearrangement uses TRBV7-9 and TRBJ1-1; possibly TRBD1 for D (5 bases). The CDR3 totals 13 residues. In germline, CDR1 is SEHNR, CDR2 FQNEAQ (reference sequence). V dropped 11 bases and J dropped 3 bases, with 16 bases sitting between them. CDR3 sequence (DNA): TGTGCCTGGGGGGAGGGGATCGACACTGAAGCTTTCTTT. Translating gives CAWGEGIDTEAFF.

The rearrangement links TRBV11-2 to TRBJ2-1, with TRBD2 identical over 7 bases. The CDR3 is 15 residues long. J gave up 0 bases and V 6 bases, and 5 bases lay outside the gene matches. Germline CDR1 SGHAT, CDR2 FQNNGV. The CDR3 sequence: CASRPIAGSYNEQFF. The CDR3 DNA reads TGTGCCAGCAGACCGATAGCGGGCTCCTACAATGAGCAGTTCTTC. Using reference TRBV11-2 and TRBJ2-1 for the parts outside the CDR3, the full variable domain is EAGVAQSPRYKIIEKRQSVAFWCNPISGHATLYWYQQILGQGPKLLIQFQNNGVVDDSQLPKDRFSAERLKGVDSTLKIQPAKLEDSAVYLCASRPIAGSYNEQFFGPGTRLTVL.

On this clone: The same CDR3 arises from other DNA sequences in this sample as well. The V call is TRBV28, the J call TRBJ1-2; 7 nucleotides align to TRBD1. The germline gives CDR1 MDHEN, CDR2 SYDVKM. V gave up 4 bases and J gave up 5 bases; unmatched junction bases: 1. The CDR3 has 12 residues. CDR3 nucleotide sequence: TGTGCCAGCAGTTCACAGGGGTATGGCTACACCTTC. It translates to CASSSQGYGYTF.

The chain has TRBV4-2 and TRBJ2-5, with 7 bases aligning to TRBD1. The trim removed 5 bases at V and 7 bases at J, leaving 10 bases unmatched. The CDR3 sequence is 14 residues long. Germline V gene sequence: CDR1 LGHNA, CDR2 YNFKEQ. CDR3: CASSTGTADPTQYF. The CDR3, as DNA: TGTGCCAGCAGCACCGGGACAGCCGACCCGACCCAGTACTTC.

The V call is TRBV10-3, the J call TRBJ2-7; a weak D match, TRBD1 (6 bases). The CDR3 runs to 13 residues. From germline, CDR1 is ENHRY and CDR2 SYGVKD. Trimming pared 3 bases from V and 6 bases from J, leaving 12 bases between. CDR3 amino acids: CAISDRGPFEQYF. CDR3 nucleotide sequence: TGTGCCATCAGTGACAGGGGTCCCTTCGAGCAGTACTTC.

The chain is built from TRBV5-1 and TRBJ1-2; 10 nucleotides line up with TRBD1. Germline V CDR1 and CDR2: SGHRS, YFSETQ. The CDR3 has 16 amino acids. The junction had 12 bases not matched to a gene; V was cut back by 4 bases and J by 6 bases. CDR3 nucleotide sequence: TGCGCCAGCAGCGCCCCGGGACAGGGGAGCGGGAATGGCTACACCTTC. Protein product: CASSAPGQGSGNGYTF. The full variable domain, rest sourced from reference TRBV5-1 and TRBJ1-2, is KAGVTQTPRYLIKTRGQQVTLSCSPISGHRSVSWYQQTPGQGLQFLFEYFSETQRNKGNFPGRFSGRQFSNSRSEMNVSTLELGDSALYLCASSAPGQGSGNGYTFGSGTRLTVV.

This chain uses TRBV29-1 with TRBJ2-3; no firm D call. With 2 bases removed from V and 0 bases from J, the gap between germline ends came to 12 bases. The germline gives CDR1 SQVTM, CDR2 ANQGSEA. The CDR3 runs 15 residues. CDR3 amino acids: CSVEMRHLSTDTQYF. CDR3 coding DNA: TGCAGCGTTGAAATGAGGCATCTCAGCACAGATACGCAGTATTTT.

The chain recombines TRBV19 with TRBJ1-5; 7 bases are shared with TRBD1. V lost 5 bases to trimming and J lost 2 bases; unmatched junction nucleotides: 3. CDR3 length equals 14 residues. Germline V gene lookup returns CDR1 LNHDA and CDR2 SQIVND (reference sequence). CDR3 bases: TGTGCCAGTAGTGGCGGGACAGGCAATCAGCCCCAGCATTTT. Translated, it gives CASSGGTGNQPQHF.

The chain recombines TRBV2 with TRBJ2-7; perhaps D is TRBD1 or TRBD2 (5 bases each). Between the trimmed V and J ends, which lost 9 bases and 3 bases, there was a span of 12 bases. The CDR3 spans 12 residues. From germline, CDR1 is SNHLY and CDR2 FYNNEI. CDR3 region: CARGPTVYEQYF. As DNA, the CDR3 is TGTGCCAGGGGACCGACGGTCTACGAGCAGTACTTC.

The V gene is TRBV28, the J gene TRBJ2-7, with 11 bases aligning to TRBD2. This CDR3 spans 18 amino acids. V was pared by 4 bases and J by 4 bases, with 15 bases of the junction left unmatched. Germline V gene data show CDR1 as MDHEN and CDR2 as SYDVKM. This chain's CDR3 is CASSSVGWLAGGGYEQYF. In DNA, the CDR3 is TGTGCCAGCAGTTCCGTGGGGTGGCTAGCGGGAGGAGGGTACGAGCAGTACTTC.

The chain links TRBV11-2 to TRBJ1-2; D unclear. Germline CDR1 and CDR2: SGHAT and FQNNGV. Trimming removed 5 bases from V and 1 base from J, with 17 bases in between. This CDR3 is built from 16 residues. The chain's CDR3 is CASSPASVGYNYGYTF. For the CDR3, the DNA is TGTGCCAGCAGCCCGGCCAGTGTTGGCTATAACTATGGCTACACCTTC.

The V call is TRBV28, the J call TRBJ2-7; 10 bases are a match to TRBD2. The CDR3 covers 16 residues. The germline V gene has CDR1 MDHEN and CDR2 SYDVKM. Unmatched junction bases numbered 9, after V lost 5 bases and J lost 2 bases. In DNA, the CDR3 is TGTGCCAGCAGTATATATAGCGGGAGGCACCCCTACGAGCAGTACTTC. It specifies CASSIYSGRHPYEQYF.

The CDR3 is CASSPLITGGGDEQFF. The DNA for the CDR3 is TGTGCCAGCAGCCCCTTAATTACAGGGGGGGGCGATGAGCAGTTCTTC. V is TRBV9 and J is TRBJ2-1, with a tentative D call TRBD1 (8 bases). Trimming removed 4 bases at V and 8 bases at J, with 22 bases between. The CDR3 runs 16 residues. Germline loops: CDR1 SGDLS, CDR2 YYNGEE.

The genes are TRBV6-1 and TRBJ2-7, with 8 bases that match TRBD2. The V and J ends lost 5 bases and 3 bases, in that order; junction bases with no gene match: 6. This CDR3 has 14 residues. The V gene's germline CDR1 is MNHNS and CDR2 SASEGT. The chain's CDR3 is CASSPGTSVYEQYF. The CDR3 DNA follows: TGTGCCAGCAGTCCCGGGACTAGTGTCTACGAGCAGTACTTC.

The chain combines TRBV6-5 with TRBJ1-3, with unresolved D. Trimming took off 5 bases at V and 0 bases at J, with 11 bases between the two ends. Germline V gives CDR1 MNHEY, CDR2 SVGAGI. The CDR3 consists of 15 residues. The CDR3: CASSPGSISGNTIYF. The DNA for the CDR3 is TGTGCCAGCAGTCCCGGATCGATCTCTGGAAACACCATATATTTT.

This sequence joins TRBV6-5 and TRBJ1-4; D not certain. The germline gives CDR1 MNHEY, CDR2 SVGAGI. Deletions cut 10 bases from V and 10 bases from J, with 25 bases between. This CDR3 is built from 15 residues. As DNA, the CDR3 is TGTGCCACCTACTTTCCCCTGCAAGGAAAGGGAAAACTGTTTTTT. Encoded protein: CATYFPLQGKGKLFF.

The J gene is TRBJ2-7, the V gene TRBV7-2, with 9 bases that match TRBD2. The ends lost 1 base at V and 2 bases at J; junction bases unmatched: 3. This CDR3 region has 15 residues. Germline V gene data show CDR1 as SGHTA and CDR2 as FQGNSA. CDR3 amino acids: CASSLGGRVPYEQYF. CDR3 DNA sequence: TGTGCCAGCAGCTTAGGCGGGAGGGTCCCCTACGAGCAGTACTTC.

This sequence joins TRBV13 and TRBJ1-4; TRBD1 agrees at 7 bases. CDR1 and CDR2 from the germline V gene are PRHDT and FYEKMQ (reference sequence). The junction had 3 bases not matched to a gene; V was cut back by 3 bases and J by 5 bases. This CDR3 contains 14 residues. Written as DNA, the CDR3 is TGTGCCAGCAGCTTGGACAGGTTCAATGAAAAACTGTTTTTT. The encoded protein is CASSLDRFNEKLFF.

The chain carries TRBV4-1 and TRBJ1-2, with 11 bases aligning to TRBD1. This CDR3 is 14 amino acids long. V shed 4 bases and J 4 bases; nucleotides not matched to a gene: 2. Germline V lookup: CDR1 MGHRA, CDR2 YSYEKL. The DNA of the CDR3 is TGCGCCAGCAGCCGGACAGGGGGCTTCTATGGCTACACCTTC. Protein sequence: CASSRTGGFYGYTF.

V is TRBV30 and J is TRBJ1-6; the D gene is possibly TRBD1 (6 bases). The CDR3 loop spans 14 amino acids. From germline, CDR1 is GTSNPN and CDR2 SVGIG (reference sequence). The germline V and J ends were trimmed by 6 bases and 4 bases, with 13 bases remaining between them. CDR3 DNA sequence: TGTGCCTGCCATTTCGGACAGTATAATTCACCCCTCCACTTT. Translated: CACHFGQYNSPLHF.

The chain carries TRBV29-1 and TRBJ2-7; D gene unclear. Trimming took 3 bases from V and 2 from J, leaving 20 bases between them. Germline V lookup: CDR1 SQVTM, CDR2 ANQGSEA. CDR3 length: 16 amino acids. CDR3 protein: CSVEFCFPPATYEQYF. CDR3 DNA sequence: TGCAGCGTTGAGTTCTGCTTTCCTCCGGCCACCTACGAGCAGTACTTC.

The genes are TRBV25-1 and TRBJ2-6; the D call may be TRBD1 or TRBD2 (5 bases each). CDR1 is MGHDK, CDR2 SYGVNS, per germline. CDR3 length: 14 amino acids. V was clipped by 3 bases and J by 7 bases, with 10 bases between them. CDR3 nucleotides: TGTGCCAGCAGTGAGCCCGGGACCGCCAACGTCCTGACTTTC. Translation gives CASSEPGTANVLTF.

V gene TRBV5-1 combines with J gene TRBJ2-2; D unresolved. This CDR3 contains 17 residues. Germline V CDR1 and CDR2: SGHRS, YFSETQ. The V end lost 4 bases, the J end lost 3 bases, and 19 bases lay between the germline ends. CDR3 DNA sequence: TGCGCCAGCAGCCCGGACGGCGCTCTCGCGTACACCGGGGAGCTGTTTTTT. Protein sequence: CASSPDGALAYTGELFF.

In DNA, the CDR3 is TGTGCCAGCAGCTTGATGGGTGGCGGGAGGCGGTCAGGGGAGCAGTTCTTC. Translated, it gives CASSLMGGGRRSGEQFF. The chain couples TRBV5-4 to TRBJ2-1, with 8 bases aligning to TRBD2. V gave up 1 base and J gave up 10 bases; unmatched junction bases: 16. Germline assignment: CDR1 SGHNT and CDR2 YYREEE (reference sequence). This CDR3 spans 17 amino acids.

This chain connects TRBV9 to TRBJ2-1, with 14 bases that match TRBD2. CDR1 is SGDLS, CDR2 YYNGEE, per germline. The V gene end was trimmed by 4 bases and the J gene end by 0 bases; junction bases not matched to a gene: 6. CDR3 length: 18 amino acids. CDR3: CASSLGTSGRSSYNEQFF. As DNA, the CDR3 is TGTGCCAGCAGCCTCGGGACTAGCGGGAGAAGCTCCTACAATGAGCAGTTCTTC. Together with reference TRBV9 and TRBJ2-1, the CDR3 gives the full variable domain: DSGVTQTPKHLITATGQRVTLRCSPRSGDLSVYWYQQSLDQGLQFLIQYYNGEERAKGNILERFSAQQFPDLHSELNLSSLELGDSALYFCASSLGTSGRSSYNEQFFGPGTRLTVL.

The V and J genes are TRBV2 and TRBJ2-1; 7 bases match TRBD1. The germline gives CDR1 SNHLY, CDR2 FYNNEI. CDR3 length: 15 amino acids. With 6 bases clipped from V and 3 bases from J, the junction kept 8 bases outside the gene matches. The DNA for the CDR3 is TGTGCCAGCAGCCGGGACAGAACAGACTACAATGAGCAGTTCTTC. Its protein product is CASSRDRTDYNEQFF.

V usage is TRBV5-4 and J usage is TRBJ2-1; TRBD2 aligns across 10 bases. Germline CDR1 and CDR2: SGHNT and YYREEE (reference sequence). This CDR3 region has 15 residues. V lost 2 bases, J lost 10 bases, and 9 bases stayed unmatched. DNA of the CDR3: TGTGCCAGCAGCTTTGGGTTAGCGGGAGGCGGAGAGCAGTTCTTC. This encodes CASSFGLAGGGEQFF.

In its sample, this clone was seen a few times. The J gene is TRBJ2-3, the V gene TRBV10-3; D gene ambiguous. Trimming took off 2 bases at V and 1 base at J, with 1 base between the two ends. Germline CDR1 reads ENHRY; CDR2 reads SYGVKD. The CDR3 is 12 residues long. CDR3 region: CAISEGTDTQYF. DNA of the CDR3: TGTGCCATCAGTGAGGGCACAGATACGCAGTATTTT.